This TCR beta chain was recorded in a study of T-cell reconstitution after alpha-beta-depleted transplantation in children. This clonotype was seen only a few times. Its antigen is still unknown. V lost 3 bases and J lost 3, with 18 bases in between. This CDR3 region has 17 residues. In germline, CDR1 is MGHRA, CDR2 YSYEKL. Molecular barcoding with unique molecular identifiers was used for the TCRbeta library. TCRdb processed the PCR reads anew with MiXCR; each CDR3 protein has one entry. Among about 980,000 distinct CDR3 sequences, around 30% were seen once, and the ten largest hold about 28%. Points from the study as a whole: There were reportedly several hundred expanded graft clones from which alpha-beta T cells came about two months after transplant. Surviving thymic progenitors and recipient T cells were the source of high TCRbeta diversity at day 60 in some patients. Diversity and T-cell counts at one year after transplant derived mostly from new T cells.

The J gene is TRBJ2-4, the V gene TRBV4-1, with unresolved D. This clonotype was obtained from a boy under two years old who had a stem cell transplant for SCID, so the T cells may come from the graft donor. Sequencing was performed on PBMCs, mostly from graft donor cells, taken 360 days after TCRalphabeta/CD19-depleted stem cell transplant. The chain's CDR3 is CASSHTRVAQNKNIQYF. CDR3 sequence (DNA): TGCGCCAGCAGCCATACCCGGGTCGCCCAGAACAAAAACATTCAGTACTTC.